Listed below are T cell receptor beta chains from one sample, sequenced in a study of beta chain features in type 1 diabetes. TCRdb's table, derived via immunoSEQ multiplex PCR, lists solely in-frame clones and lacks some. In the table there are more than 350,000 clones, about an eighth of which are singletons. The sequencing input was naive CD4+ T cells from blood. These TCRs come from a woman between 18 and 30 years old in good health. Both conserved end residues are part of each CDR3. The order of the fields is D gene, CDR3 length, V gene, clone size, J gene, CDR3 protein, CDR3 DNA. D genes are given only for firm matches. Clone size is stated in some rows and not others, as once, few, many or a class when expanded.

d_gene: .
len: 12
v_gene: TRBV7-2
abundance: .
j_gene: TRBJ2-3
CDR3aa: CASSSALPSQYF
CDR3nt: TGTGCCAGCAGCTCGGCCCTCCCATCGCAGTATTTT

d_gene: TRBD1
len: 14
v_gene: TRBV10-3
abundance: few
j_gene: TRBJ2-5
CDR3aa: CAISSQGAGETQYF
CDR3nt: TGTGCCATCAGTTCACAGGGGGCCGGGGAGACCCAGTACTTC

d_gene: TRBD1
len: 16
v_gene: TRBV14
abundance: .
j_gene: TRBJ2-3
CDR3aa: CASSQLRQGPTDTQYF
CDR3nt: TGTGCCAGCAGCCAACTCCGACAGGGGCCAACAGATACGCAGTATTTT

d_gene: .
len: 13
v_gene: TRBV7-2
abundance: .
j_gene: TRBJ2-5
CDR3aa: CASSQREMGTQYF
CDR3nt: TGTGCCAGCAGCCAGAGGGAGATGGGGACCCAGTACTTC

d_gene: TRBD1
len: 14
v_gene: TRBV19
abundance: .
j_gene: TRBJ1-1
CDR3aa: CASRRQGRETEAFF
CDR3nt: TGTGCCAGTAGGAGACAGGGACGGGAGACTGAAGCTTTCTTT

d_gene: .
len: 15
v_gene: TRBV4-2
abundance: .
j_gene: TRBJ1-2
CDR3aa: CASSQPDLPNYGYTF
CDR3nt: TGTGCCAGCAGCCAACCCGACCTACCCAACTATGGCTACACCTTC

d_gene: .
len: 12
v_gene: TRBV30
abundance: .
j_gene: TRBJ2-7
CDR3aa: CAWGQGGDEQYF
CDR3nt: TGTGCCTGGGGCCAAGGGGGGGACGAGCAGTACTTC

d_gene: .
len: 16
v_gene: TRBV30
abundance: many
j_gene: TRBJ2-1
CDR3aa: CAWSVGRQGGFNEQFF
CDR3nt: TGTGCCTGGAGTGTAGGGCGACAGGGAGGTTTCAATGAGCAGTTCTTC

d_gene: .
len: 15
v_gene: TRBV7-2
abundance: few
j_gene: TRBJ2-6
CDR3aa: CASSPKSSGANVLTF
CDR3nt: TGTGCCAGCAGCCCCAAGAGCTCTGGGGCCAACGTCCTGACTTTC

d_gene: .
len: 13
v_gene: TRBV7-2
abundance: few
j_gene: TRBJ1-2
CDR3aa: CASSPREISGYTF
CDR3nt: TGTGCCAGCAGCCCACGGGAGATTTCTGGCTACACCTTC

d_gene: .
len: 16
v_gene: TRBV7-2
abundance: .
j_gene: TRBJ2-1
CDR3aa: CASSLAGQSSYNEQFF
CDR3nt: TGTGCCAGCAGCTTAGCGGGGCAAAGCTCCTACAATGAGCAGTTCTTC

d_gene: .
len: 14
v_gene: TRBV7-9
abundance: .
j_gene: TRBJ1-2
CDR3aa: CASSFGQGGYGYTF
CDR3nt: TGTGCCAGCAGCTTCGGCCAGGGAGGCTATGGCTACACCTTC

d_gene: .
len: 14
v_gene: TRBV6-1
abundance: few
j_gene: TRBJ2-3
CDR3aa: CASSSTRLGDTQYF
CDR3nt: TGTGCCAGCAGTTCAACGCGTCTTGGAGATACGCAGTATTTT

d_gene: .
len: 13
v_gene: TRBV7-9
abundance: few
j_gene: TRBJ2-5
CDR3aa: CASSSAGKETQYF
CDR3nt: TGTGCCAGCAGCTCCGCAGGGAAAGAGACCCAGTACTTC

d_gene: TRBD2
len: 16
v_gene: TRBV2
abundance: .
j_gene: TRBJ2-7
CDR3aa: CASGASGGFPTYEQYF
CDR3nt: TGTGCCAGCGGAGCGTCGGGAGGATTCCCTACCTACGAGCAGTACTTC

d_gene: .
len: 14
v_gene: TRBV7-3
abundance: .
j_gene: TRBJ2-2
CDR3aa: CASTLTSLPGELFF
CDR3nt: TGTGCCAGCACGCTGACTAGTCTTCCCGGGGAGCTGTTTTTT

d_gene: .
len: 11
v_gene: TRBV6-6
abundance: .
j_gene: TRBJ2-4
CDR3aa: CASSLRFIQYF
CDR3nt: TGTGCCAGCAGCCTCCGGTTTATTCAGTACTTC

d_gene: .
len: 13
v_gene: TRBV18
abundance: few
j_gene: TRBJ1-1
CDR3aa: CASSSQGLYGAFF
CDR3nt: TGTGCCAGCTCATCACAGGGTCTGTACGGAGCTTTCTTT

d_gene: .
len: 15
v_gene: TRBV21-1
abundance: few
j_gene: TRBJ2-4
CDR3aa: CASSKRPGGLNIQYF
CDR3nt: TGTGCCAGCAGCAAACGTCCAGGGGGGCTGAACATTCAGTACTTC

d_gene: .
len: 14
v_gene: TRBV15
abundance: .
j_gene: TRBJ2-1
CDR3aa: CATRRGLADNEQFF
CDR3nt: TGTGCCACCCGGAGGGGGCTAGCGGACAATGAGCAGTTCTTC

d_gene: TRBD1
len: 15
v_gene: TRBV25-1
abundance: few
j_gene: TRBJ2-7
CDR3aa: CASSGLGTGAHEQYF
CDR3nt: TGTGCCAGCAGTGGACTGGGGACAGGGGCCCACGAGCAGTACTTC

d_gene: .
len: 13
v_gene: TRBV2
abundance: .
j_gene: TRBJ1-6
CDR3aa: CASSGTARSPLHF
CDR3nt: TGTGCCAGCAGTGGGACAGCCCGTTCACCCCTCCACTTT

d_gene: TRBD1
len: 17
v_gene: TRBV9
abundance: .
j_gene: TRBJ2-6
CDR3aa: CASSSGQGISGANVLTF
CDR3nt: TGTGCCAGCAGCTCCGGACAGGGGATCTCTGGGGCCAACGTCCTGACTTTC

d_gene: .
len: 18
v_gene: TRBV4-3
abundance: few
j_gene: TRBJ2-4
CDR3aa: CASSRGAVPGTAKNIQYF
CDR3nt: TGCGCCAGCAGCCGAGGTGCGGTACCCGGGACGGCCAAAAACATTCAGTACTTC

d_gene: .
len: 11
v_gene: TRBV28
abundance: .
j_gene: TRBJ2-2
CDR3aa: CASSRIGELFF
CDR3nt: TGTGCCAGCAGTAGGATCGGGGAGCTGTTTTTT

d_gene: .
len: 16
v_gene: TRBV9
abundance: few
j_gene: TRBJ2-2
CDR3aa: CASSPDTGVNTGELFF
CDR3nt: TGTGCCAGCAGCCCGGATACCGGGGTGAACACCGGGGAGCTGTTTTTT

d_gene: .
len: 16
v_gene: TRBV14
abundance: few
j_gene: TRBJ2-3
CDR3aa: CASSQAGRGRTDTQYF
CDR3nt: TGTGCCAGCAGCCAAGCCGGGCGGGGCCGCACAGATACGCAGTATTTT